This T cell receptor (beta chain) derives from a study of blood T cell repertoires in COVID-19. The wider study: Samples representing acute and convalescent COVID-19 were sourced from the United States, Italy and Spain. Sample material is recorded as cDNA or gDNA derived from T cells, B-cell-depleted T cells, or PBMCs.

This CDR3 spans 16 amino acids. From germline, CDR1 is MDHEN and CDR2 SYDVKM. Trimming at V came to 2 bases and at J to 5 bases, leaving 7 bases not matched to a gene. How the authors handled the data: The authors estimated nucleated cell counts from reference gene primer amplification. Repertoires were generated with immunoSEQ multiplex PCR, while TCRdb's copy carries only in-frame clones and drops some. Clone size and V and J calls were adopted from that table, with D and trimming inferred from the DNA. The repertoire holds 200,000 to 250,000 clones, 84% seen once, with roughly a tenth in the top ten.

The clonotype was recovered from a woman of 80 years or more with COVID-19, enrolled during active disease. The chain uses TRBV28 and TRBJ1-5, with 9 bases identical to TRBD1. The sequenced material came from peripheral blood. The CDR3 loop reads CASSLRTGVIDQPQHF. The DNA for the CDR3 is TGTGCCAGCAGTTTACGGACAGGGGTTATCGATCAGCCCCAGCATTTT. Supplemented by reference TRBV28 and TRBJ1-5, the full variable domain reads DVKVTQSSRYLVKRTGEKVFLECVQDMDHENMFWYRQDPGLGLRLIYFSYDVKMKEKGDIPEGYSVSREKKERFSLILESASTNQTSMYLCASSLRTGVIDQPQHFGDGTRLSIL.